The 4 T cell receptor beta chains below all came from one sample that was sequenced in a study of graft-versus-host responses after intestinal transplantation. Produced via immunoSEQ multiplex PCR; TCRdb's table is partial and in-frame only. Of more than 12,000 clones listed, roughly 28% are singletons. The sequencing used alloreactive CD4+ T cells from a mixed lymphocyte reaction culture, collected before intestinal transplant. Described subset: CFSE-low proliferating T cells sorted from roughly six-day pre-transplant mixed lymphocyte reaction (GvH or HvG direction). The source of these receptors is a human patient who received an intestinal transplant.

V and J are TRBV19 and TRBJ2-1; 13 nucleotides align to TRBD2. There are 15 residues in the CDR3. With V trimmed by 0 bases and J by 12 bases, 5 bases remained unmatched. Germline V gene lookup returns CDR1 LNHDA and CDR2 SQIVND (reference sequence). The CDR3 is CASSIDWGLAGMQFF. The CDR3 DNA sequence: TGTGCCAGTAGTATAGATTGGGGACTAGCGGGAATGCAGTTCTTC.

The chain is built from TRBV29-1 and TRBJ1-1, with D tentatively TRBD1 (6 bases). Trimming cost V 7 bases and J 4 bases, with 19 bases left between them. The CDR3 is 14 residues long. Germline lookup yields CDR1 SQVTM and CDR2 ANQGSEA. CDR3 loop: CSDTEGVLGTEAFF. The DNA for the CDR3 is TGCAGCGACACAGAGGGGGTATTGGGCACTGAAGCTTTCTTT. The full variable domain, rest sourced from reference TRBV29-1 and TRBJ1-1, is SAVISQKPSRDICQRGTSLTIQCQVDSQVTMMFWYRQQPGQSLTLIATANQGSEATYESGFVIDKFPISRPNLTFSTLTVSNMSPEDSSIYLCSDTEGVLGTEAFFGQGTRLTVV.

This clone was seen more than once but under ten times. The chain joins TRBV5-1 to TRBJ2-7; 12 nucleotides agree with TRBD2. The junction had 3 bases not matched to a gene; V was cut back by 0 bases and J by 2 bases. CDR3 length: 16 amino acids. Germline V CDR1 and CDR2: SGHRS, YFSETQ. The chain's CDR3 is CASSLVLAGGPYEQYF. The CDR3 DNA is TGCGCCAGCAGCTTGGTTCTAGCGGGAGGGCCCTACGAGCAGTACTTC.

The J gene is TRBJ2-1, the V gene TRBV6-1; TRBD2 matches 13 bases. This CDR3 spans 15 amino acids. J lost 2 bases, V lost 6 bases, and 1 base had no gene match. Germline V gives CDR1 MNHNS, CDR2 SASEGT. The chain's CDR3 is CASSGTSGAYNEQFF. CDR3 bases: TGTGCCAGCAGCGGGACTAGCGGGGCCTACAATGAGCAGTTCTTC.